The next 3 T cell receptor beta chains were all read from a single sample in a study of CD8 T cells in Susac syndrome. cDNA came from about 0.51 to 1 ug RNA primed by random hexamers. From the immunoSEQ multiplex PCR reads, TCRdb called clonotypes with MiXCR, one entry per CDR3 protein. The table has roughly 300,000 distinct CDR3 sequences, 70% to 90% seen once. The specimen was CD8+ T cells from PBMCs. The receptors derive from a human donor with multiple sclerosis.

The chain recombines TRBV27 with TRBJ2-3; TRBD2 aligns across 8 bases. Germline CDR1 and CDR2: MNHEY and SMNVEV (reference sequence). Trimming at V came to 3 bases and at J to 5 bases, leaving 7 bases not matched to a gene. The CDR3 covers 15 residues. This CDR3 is CASSFGGRLGDTQYF. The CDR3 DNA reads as TGTGCCAGCAGTTTTGGCGGGAGGCTGGGAGATACGCAGTATTTT.

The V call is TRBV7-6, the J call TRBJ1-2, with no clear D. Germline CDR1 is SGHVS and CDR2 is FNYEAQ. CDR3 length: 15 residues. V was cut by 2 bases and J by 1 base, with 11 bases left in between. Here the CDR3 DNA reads TGTGCCAGCAGCTTAAAAGGTAGCCGTAACTATGGCTACACCTTC. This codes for CASSLKGSRNYGYTF.

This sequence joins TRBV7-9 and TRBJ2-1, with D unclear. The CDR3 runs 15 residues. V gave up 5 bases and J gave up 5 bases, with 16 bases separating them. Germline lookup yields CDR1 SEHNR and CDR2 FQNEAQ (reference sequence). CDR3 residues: CASSPQEWFHNEQFF. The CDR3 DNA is TGTGCCAGCAGCCCCCAGGAGTGGTTCCACAATGAGCAGTTCTTC.